Described below is a single TCR beta chain sequence and its context. This CDR3 is 15 amino acids long. These data originate in a study of shared T cell receptors in the human thymus. The table came from immunoSEQ multiplex PCR; TCRdb's copy has only in-frame clones and leaves some out. The sample carries under 450,000 clones, roughly 94% recorded once. The chain combines TRBV1 with TRBJ1-5; the table's D call, TRBD1, was not checked against the DNA. TRBV1 is assigned pseudogene status. The TCR comes from a human donor. Sequencing was carried out using thymocytes. CDR3 nucleotide sequence: TGCACCAGCAGCCAGAGGACAGGGGAGGATCAGCCCCAGCATTTT. This translates into CTSSQRTGEDQPQHF.